The 27 T cell receptor beta chains below were found in one sample sequenced in a study of cytomegalovirus exposure and HLA in healthy donors. The PCR ran on 60 Vbeta and 13 Jbeta primers. Profiled with immunoSEQ multiplex PCR; TCRdb holds only in-frame clones, not every one. Altogether about 120,000 clones are present, around 76% being singletons, with the ten largest covering 25% to 35%. The sample consisted of PBMCs. These receptors originate from a man in his 60s in good health and CMV-seropositive.

This clone was picked up a small number of times. V gene TRBV2 combines with J gene TRBJ2-2; D may be TRBD2 (6 bases). Trimming removed 9 bases from V and 3 bases from J, with 14 bases in between. This CDR3 is built from 14 residues. Germline V lookup: CDR1 SNHLY, CDR2 FYNNEI. The CDR3, as DNA: TGTGCCAGTAACCCAACGGGGGACACCGGGGAGCTGTTTTTT. Translation gives CASNPTGDTGELFF.

The V and J genes are TRBV28 and TRBJ1-2, with D possibly matching TRBD1 (5 bases). Trimming shortened V by 4 bases and J by 8 bases, and 17 bases separated the two germline ends. The length of the CDR3 is 14 residues. Germline CDR1 is MDHEN and CDR2 is SYDVKM. CDR3 coding DNA: TGTGCCAGCAGTTCCCTGGGGGGGGAGTCAGGCTACACCTTC. Translation gives CASSSLGGESGYTF.

The gene calls are TRBV18 and TRBJ1-5; 8 nucleotides match TRBD1. The CDR3 is 15 residues long. The germline CDR1 and CDR2 sequences are KGHSH and LQKENI. J was trimmed by 0 bases and V by 5 bases; bases with no gene match: 3. In DNA form, the CDR3 reads TGTGCCAGCTCATCGGGACAGGCTAGCAATCAGCCCCAGCATTTT. Residues: CASSSGQASNQPQHF.

J is TRBJ1-2 and V is TRBV19; 11 nucleotides match TRBD1. The CDR3 has 15 residues. Germline CDR1 LNHDA, CDR2 SQIVND (reference sequence). Trimming took 5 bases from V and 4 from J; bases not matched to a gene: 6. The CDR3 spells CASSPRDRGGYGYTF. The CDR3 DNA follows: TGTGCCAGTAGTCCACGGGACAGGGGGGGCTATGGCTACACCTTC.

The chain uses TRBV18 and TRBJ2-1; D unclear. V was cut by 1 base and J by 6 bases, with 13 bases left in between. The CDR3 loop spans 15 amino acids. Per germline, CDR1 KGHSH and CDR2 LQKENI. CDR3 sequence (DNA): TGTGCCAGCTCACCACGAGCCGACTTTACCAATGAGCAGTTCTTC. Encoded protein: CASSPRADFTNEQFF.

The rearrangement links TRBV19 to TRBJ2-5; D call uncertain. The CDR3 extends over 13 amino acids. Between the trimmed V and J ends, which lost 4 bases and 5 bases, there was a span of 11 bases. Germline V CDR1 and CDR2: LNHDA, SQIVND (reference sequence). CDR3 in DNA: TGTGCCAGTAGTACACCATTCGGGGAGACCCAGTACTTC. Translation: CASSTPFGETQYF.

V and J are TRBV4-1 and TRBJ1-5; 11 nucleotides agree with TRBD1. Germline values: CDR1 MGHRA, CDR2 YSYEKL. The CDR3 is 18 amino acids. The V gene end was trimmed by 3 bases and the J gene end by 2 bases; junction bases not matched to a gene: 9. CDR3 in amino acids: CASSHGTGGILGNQPQHF. The DNA of the CDR3 is TGCGCCAGCAGCCATGGGACAGGGGGAATTTTAGGCAATCAGCCCCAGCATTTT.

The chain links TRBV12-5 to TRBJ2-1, with 11 bases lining up with TRBD2. The CDR3 runs to 17 residues. The V gene end was trimmed by 3 bases and the J gene end by 8 bases; junction bases not matched to a gene: 12. Per the germline V gene, CDR1 is LGHNT and CDR2 is FRNRAP. The CDR3 bases are TGTGCTAGTGGTTTTACCCTACTAGCGGGGGCCGGGGATGAGCAGTTCTTC. This encodes CASGFTLLAGAGDEQFF.

This clone has more than one count but fewer than ten. This rearrangement joins TRBV11-2 to TRBJ1-2; a possible D gene is TRBD1 (5 bases). The length of the CDR3 is 14 residues. Germline V gene data show CDR1 as SGHAT and CDR2 as FQNNGV. V was pared by 1 base and J by 4 bases, with 10 bases between. This CDR3 reads CASSLVEGAYGYTF. The CDR3 DNA reads as TGTGCCAGCAGCTTAGTAGAAGGGGCCTATGGCTACACCTTC.

The rearrangement joins TRBV29-1 to TRBJ2-7, with 13 bases aligning to TRBD2. Germline assignment: CDR1 SQVTM and CDR2 ANQGSEA. The CDR3 is 15 residues long. V dropped 5 bases and J dropped 1; count of bases not matched to a gene: 5. The chain's CDR3 is CSVSGTSGKSYEQYF. DNA of the CDR3: TGCAGCGTTTCCGGGACTAGCGGGAAGTCCTACGAGCAGTACTTC.

This sequence joins TRBV7-9 and TRBJ1-4; no firm D call. Germline V gives CDR1 SEHNR, CDR2 FQNEAQ (reference sequence). This CDR3 spans 14 amino acids. The germline V and J ends were trimmed by 3 bases and 7 bases, with 12 bases remaining between them. CDR3: CASSLGDRPEKLFF. CDR3 nucleotide sequence: TGTGCCAGCAGCTTGGGAGATCGCCCTGAAAAACTGTTTTTT.

The J gene is TRBJ1-4, the V gene TRBV28, with TRBD1 identical over 8 bases. The V gene end was trimmed by 6 bases and the J gene end by 7 bases; junction bases not matched to a gene: 10. This CDR3 spans 15 amino acids. Germline assignment: CDR1 MDHEN and CDR2 SYDVKM. The CDR3 DNA sequence: TGTGCCAGCAGCCCACTTGACAGGGGAGGTGAAAAACTGTTTTTT. Translated: CASSPLDRGGEKLFF.

CDR3 amino acids: CASSPGPGSDAGELFF. CDR3 coding DNA: TGTGCCAGCAGCCCCGGACCCGGGAGTGACGCCGGGGAGCTGTTTTTT. This chain connects TRBV14 to TRBJ2-2, with D possibly matching TRBD2 (6 bases). V dropped 4 bases and J dropped 6 bases, with 18 bases sitting between them. The germline CDR1 and CDR2 sequences are SGHDN and FVKESK. The CDR3 spans 16 residues.

The V call is TRBV5-1, the J call TRBJ2-7; a weak D match, TRBD1 (6 bases). The CDR3 has 14 amino acids. V shed 4 bases and J shed 0 bases, with 11 bases lying between them. Germline V lookup: CDR1 SGHRS, CDR2 YFSETQ. This CDR3 reads CASSTYRDSYEQYF. CDR3 DNA: TGCGCCAGCAGCACCTACAGGGACTCCTACGAGCAGTACTTC.

This rearrangement joins TRBV28 to TRBJ1-6, with TRBD1 identical over 12 bases. CDR1 and CDR2 from the germline V gene are MDHEN and SYDVKM. Trimming at V came to 8 bases and at J to 9 bases, leaving 5 bases not matched to a gene. The CDR3 sequence is 14 residues long. The CDR3 DNA reads as TGTGCCAGCGGGACAGGGGGCGCGACTTCACCCCTCCACTTT. This sequence encodes CASGTGGATSPLHF.

CDR3 loop: CASSEAGDISPLHF. CDR3 DNA sequence: TGTGCCAGCAGTGAGGCAGGGGATATTTCACCCCTCCACTTT. The chain recombines TRBV25-1 with TRBJ1-6; TRBD1 might be the D (6 bases). Germline V gene data show CDR1 as MGHDK and CDR2 as SYGVNS. This CDR3 region has 14 residues. V shed 3 bases and J shed 9 bases, with 12 bases lying between them.

The rearrangement joins TRBV27 to TRBJ2-7; TRBD1 matches 7 bases. The CDR3 is 17 residues long. J lost 0 bases, V lost 6 bases, and 14 bases had no gene match. Germline V gene data show CDR1 as MNHEY and CDR2 as SMNVEV (reference sequence). The CDR3 region is CASSPIGGQASSYEQYF. The CDR3 bases are TGTGCCAGCAGCCCTATCGGCGGACAGGCGAGCTCCTACGAGCAGTACTTC.

V gene TRBV21-1 combines with J gene TRBJ2-7; TRBD1 was called by the table and not checked on the DNA. TRBV21-1 is annotated as a pseudogene. The CDR3 totals 17 residues. The CDR3 is CASSKSLPYRVVDEQYF. CDR3 in DNA: TGTGCCAGCAGCAAATCCCTCCCCTACAGGGTCGTGGACGAGCAGTACTTC.

The chain is built from TRBV18 and TRBJ2-2; TRBD2 is a possible D gene (6 bases). The CDR3 extends over 19 amino acids. The germline gives CDR1 KGHSH, CDR2 LQKENI. The V and J ends lost 3 bases and 3 bases respectively, with 23 bases between them. CDR3 residues: CASSPYPGTSMKDTGELFF. The CDR3 region has the DNA TGTGCCAGCTCACCTTATCCTGGGACTTCAATGAAGGACACCGGGGAGCTGTTTTTT.

The rearrangement uses TRBV7-9 and TRBJ1-1; a possible D gene is TRBD1 (6 bases). V was pared by 1 base and J by 4 bases, with 16 bases between. The germline CDR1 and CDR2 sequences are SEHNR and FQNEAQ (reference sequence). The CDR3 covers 16 residues. CDR3 DNA: TGTGCCAGCAGCTTAGTTAGAAGGGGGGGTTTCACTGAAGCTTTCTTT. It codes for CASSLVRRGGFTEAFF.

The chain joins TRBV5-1 to TRBJ2-2, with TRBD2 matching 9 bases. CDR1 and CDR2 (germline): SGHRS, YFSETQ. With V trimmed by 1 base and J by 5 bases, 6 bases remained unmatched. This CDR3 comprises 16 residues. CDR3 loop: CASSLNRLAATGELFF. DNA for the CDR3: TGCGCCAGCAGCTTGAACCGACTAGCGGCTACCGGGGAGCTGTTTTTT. Using reference TRBV5-1 and TRBJ2-2 for the parts outside the CDR3, the full variable domain is KAGVTQTPRYLIKTRGQQVTLSCSPISGHRSVSWYQQTPGQGLQFLFEYFSETQRNKGNFPGRFSGRQFSNSRSEMNVSTLELGDSALYLCASSLNRLAATGELFFGEGSRLTVL.

The chain links TRBV2 to TRBJ2-2, with D maybe TRBD1 (6 bases). The CDR3 consists of 14 residues. Trimming stripped 7 bases from V and 0 bases from J, with 9 bases between. From germline, CDR1 is SNHLY and CDR2 FYNNEI. DNA of the CDR3: TGTGCCAGCATGAGGACAGCGAACACCGGGGAGCTGTTTTTT. Protein: CASMRTANTGELFF.

The gene calls are TRBV30 and TRBJ1-4; D may be TRBD1 (6 bases). Trimming pared 4 bases from V and 4 bases from J, leaving 13 bases between. This CDR3 contains 14 residues. Germline V gives CDR1 GTSNPN, CDR2 SVGIG (reference sequence). The CDR3 protein is CAWTRGRVNEKLFF. CDR3 in DNA: TGTGCCTGGACCAGGGGCAGGGTTAATGAAAAACTGTTTTTT.

The rearrangement joins TRBV6-1 to TRBJ2-7; 8 bases match TRBD1. There are 15 residues in the CDR3. V shed 2 bases, J shed 2 bases, and the junction held 5 bases outside the gene matches. Germline CDR1 and CDR2: MNHNS and SASEGT. Here the CDR3 reads CASSEMTGVPYEQYF. CDR3 DNA: TGTGCCAGCAGTGAAATGACAGGGGTCCCCTACGAGCAGTACTTC.

The chain uses TRBV6-1 and TRBJ2-7; TRBD1 matches 8 bases. The V segment lost 6 bases and the J segment 3 bases; nucleotides outside the gene matches: 7. The germline V gene encodes CDR1 MNHNS and CDR2 SASEGT. The CDR3 totals 14 residues. CDR3 nucleotides: TGTGCCAGCAGGCCCTACGGACAGGGCTACGAGCAGTACTTC. It translates to CASRPYGQGYEQYF.

This chain joins TRBV28 and TRBJ1-3; D ambiguous. Germline V gene lookup returns CDR1 MDHEN and CDR2 SYDVKM. V was cut by 10 bases and J by 1 base, with 14 bases left in between. The CDR3 spans 14 residues. The CDR3 is CATTRTQSGNTIYF. The CDR3 nucleotides are TGTGCCACCACCCGGACTCAATCTGGAAACACCATATATTTT.

The rearrangement links TRBV18 to TRBJ1-1, with D perhaps TRBD1 (6 bases). The CDR3 has 15 residues. The ends were cut back, 4 bases at V and 0 bases at J, with 12 bases in the middle. The germline CDR1 and CDR2 sequences are KGHSH and LQKENI. The CDR3 DNA is TGTGCCAGCTCACAAAGACAGGACCTGAACACTGAAGCTTTCTTT. It codes for CASSQRQDLNTEAFF. The full variable domain, completed using reference TRBV18 and TRBJ1-1, is NAGVMQNPRHLVRRRGQEARLRCSPMKGHSHVYWYRQLPEEGLKFMVYLQKENIIDESGMPKERFSAEFPKEGPSILRIQQVVRGDSAAYFCASSQRQDLNTEAFFGQGTRLTVV.